This T cell receptor beta chain derives from a study of cytomegalovirus exposure and HLA in healthy donors. Trimming pared 7 bases from V and 2 bases from J, leaving 15 bases between. Germline assignment: CDR1 MDHEN and CDR2 SYDVKM. The length of the CDR3 is 14 residues. Vbeta (60) and Jbeta (13) primers were used in the PCR. Assay used: immunoSEQ multiplex PCR; TCRdb lists only in-frame clones, some missing. The sample lists 85,000 to 100,000 clones, about 89% occurring once. Specimen: PBMCs. The TCR comes from a man under 40 in good health and CMV-seropositive. The chain recombines TRBV28 with TRBJ2-7, with no clear D. CDR3 sequence reads: CASKYGTAAYEQYF. DNA for the CDR3: TGTGCCAGCAAATACGGAACAGCTGCCTACGAGCAGTACTTC.